This T cell receptor (beta chain) was recorded in a study of identical twins. This clonotype appeared many times. Its antigen is as yet unknown. J was trimmed by 6 bases and V by 8 bases; bases with no gene match: 9. This CDR3 region has 13 residues. CDR1 is SGDLS, CDR2 YYNGEE, per germline. TCRdb called the 5' RACE reads again in MiXCR, with one record for every CDR3 protein. The data contain fewer than 250,000 distinct CDR3 sequences, 5.5% to 7% of them singletons. Broader study findings: Compared with models, monozygotic twins showed more out-of-frame TCR alpha sharing. Sequences that were out-of-frame, alpha and twin-shared displayed an excess of low generation probability.

The sample was also reused in another study, on yellow fever vaccine responses in identical twins. That study adds: Reports say the vaccine T cell response in twins looked partly convergent and partly personalized.

This sequence was found in a woman younger than 30 in good health. Sequences were obtained from memory (CD45RO+) T cells sorted from blood. This chain links TRBV9 with TRBJ2-7; TRBD1 matches 9 bases. CDR3 nucleotides: TGTGCCAGGTTACGGGGACAGGGCTGCGAGCAGTACTTC. It specifies CARLRGQGCEQYF. The complete variable domain, with remaining parts taken from reference TRBV9 and TRBJ2-7, reads DSGVTQTPKHLITATGQRVTLRCSPRSGDLSVYWYQQSLDQGLQFLIQYYNGEERAKGNILERFSAQQFPDLHSELNLSSLELGDSALYFCARLRGQGCEQYFGPGTRLTVT.